Described below is a single TCR beta chain sequence and its context. The antigen is not known. The data were produced by immunoSEQ multiplex PCR, yet TCRdb's version contains in-frame clones alone and is incomplete. Altogether 27,000 or so clones are present, approximately 76% being singletons, with the ten largest covering about 10%. Per the germline V gene, CDR1 is SGHNT and CDR2 is YYREEE (reference sequence). V shed 2 bases, J shed 1 base, and the junction held 7 bases outside the gene matches. The CDR3 is 18 amino acids. This entry is derived from a study of vaccination effects on CD4 cells after COVID-19. Study observations and caveats: Healthy vaccinees' vaccine-induced clones included only 1 of 255 cross-reacting with common cold coronaviruses.

Expansion with viral peptide pools was applied to antigen-specific CD4+ T cells by the ViraFEST assay prior to sequencing. Following culture for roughly 10 days, CD4+ T cells were isolated. Negative nucleocapsid antibody tests before and after vaccination confirmed no previous SARS-CoV-2 infection. PBMC were cultured at some 2.1 million per well with about 9 IU/ml IL-2 and around 9.4 ug/ml peptides. The chain links TRBV5-4 to TRBJ2-4; 12 positions match TRBD2. The TCR comes from a human donor who received a COVID-19 vaccine. Specimen: CD4+ T cells from PBMCs cultured with SARS-CoV-2 spike peptides, collected before COVID-19 vaccination. CDR3 sequence: CASSFLTSGGLAKNIQYF. The CDR3 nucleotides read TGTGCCAGCAGCTTCCTTACTAGCGGGGGGCTTGCCAAAAACATTCAGTACTTC.